This is a list of T cell receptor beta chains from one sample in a study of cytomegalovirus exposure and HLA in healthy donors. Measured with immunoSEQ multiplex PCR; TCRdb has only the in-frame clones, and not every one. The sample consists of tens of thousands of clones, about four fifths of them appearing once. Material for sequencing was PBMCs. The receptor source for this set is a woman younger than 45 in good health and CMV-seronegative. The CDR3 runs from the conserved cysteine through the conserved F or W. Fields, in order: CDR3 protein, CDR3 DNA, clone size, D gene, J gene, V gene. D genes are given only for firm matches. Size is stated for part of the rows, as once, few or many counts, or as a class when the clone is expanded.

CARPYRGGEKLFF,TGTGCCAGGCCCTATAGGGGGGGGGAAAAACTGTTTTTT,NA,NA,TRBJ1-4,TRBV6-5
CASSPRESGNEQFF,TGCGCCAGCAGCCCCCGAGAAAGCGGGAATGAGCAGTTCTTC,NA,NA,TRBJ2-1,TRBV4-1
CASSRQRSVYEQYF,TGTGCCAGTAGTAGACAGAGGTCGGTCTACGAGCAGTACTTC,NA,NA,TRBJ2-7,TRBV19
CASSLTGLAGGDNEQFF,TGTGCCAGCAGCTTAACGGGACTAGCGGGAGGAGACAATGAGCAGTTCTTC,NA,TRBD2,TRBJ2-1,TRBV7-9
CASSPHRSISSGVTQYF,TGTGCCAGCAGTCCTCATCGTTCTATATCTAGCGGGGTTACGCAGTATTTT,NA,TRBD2,TRBJ2-3,TRBV28
CASSWARGPTIHEQFF,TGCGCCAGCAGCTGGGCGCGGGGGCCCACTATCCATGAGCAGTTCTTC,NA,NA,TRBJ2-1,TRBV5-1
CASRDRGYYGYTF,TGTGCCAGCAGGGACAGGGGCTACTATGGCTACACCTTC,NA,TRBD1,TRBJ1-2,TRBV6-1
CASSQPGRTSANTGELFF,TGCGCCAGCAGTCAACCCGGCAGGACTAGCGCGAACACCGGGGAGCTGTTTTTT,NA,TRBD2,TRBJ2-2,TRBV23-1
CAWSPGQGAGEQYF,TGTGCCTGGAGTCCGGGACAGGGGGCTGGCGAGCAGTACTTC,NA,TRBD1,TRBJ2-7,TRBV30
CASSRRVQDQPQHF,TGTGCCAGCAGTCGGCGGGTGCAGGATCAGCCCCAGCATTTT,few,NA,TRBJ1-5,TRBV2
CASSLLTGETQYF,TGTGCCAGCAGCCTCCTTACGGGGGAGACCCAGTACTTC,NA,NA,TRBJ2-5,TRBV11-2
CAISGTGMDQPQHF,TGTGCCATCAGTGGGACAGGGATGGATCAGCCCCAGCATTTT,NA,TRBD1,TRBJ1-5,TRBV10-3
CASRAGGPGGELFF,TGCGCCAGCAGGGCGGGAGGGCCCGGCGGGGAGCTGTTTTTT,NA,TRBD2,TRBJ2-2,TRBV5-1
CASSLSGTSSYNEQFF,TGTGCCAGCAGTTTATCGGGGACTAGCTCCTACAATGAGCAGTTCTTC,NA,TRBD2,TRBJ2-1,TRBV27
CASSLGQYTGELFF,TGTGCCAGCAGCTTAGGACAGTACACCGGGGAGCTGTTTTTT,NA,NA,TRBJ2-2,TRBV7-9
CASSPYLPGEGGGFGNTIYF,TGTGCCAGCAGTCCATATCTTCCAGGGGAAGGGGGTGGCTTTGGAAACACCATATATTTT,NA,NA,TRBJ1-3,TRBV28
CASSLVTSGTGANVLTF,TGTGCCAGCAGCTTGGTGACTAGCGGGACTGGGGCCAACGTCCTGACTTTC,large,TRBD2,TRBJ2-6,TRBV5-4
CASSAYQETQYF,TGTGCCAGCAGCGCGTACCAAGAGACCCAGTACTTC,once,NA,TRBJ2-5,TRBV28
CASSQDWTSGWQTDTQYF,TGCGCCAGCAGCCAAGATTGGACTAGCGGGTGGCAGACAGATACGCAGTATTTT,NA,TRBD2,TRBJ2-3,TRBV4-3
CASSAGTSGSGETQYF,TGCGCCAGCAGCGCCGGGACTAGCGGGAGCGGAGAGACCCAGTACTTC,NA,TRBD2,TRBJ2-5,TRBV5-1
CSVRVGLAGPSSYNEQFF,TGCAGCGTTCGGGTAGGACTAGCGGGCCCGAGCTCCTACAATGAGCAGTTCTTC,NA,TRBD2,TRBJ2-1,TRBV29-1
CAISRGGPYNEQFF,TGTGCCATCAGCAGAGGGGGACCCTACAATGAGCAGTTCTTC,NA,NA,TRBJ2-1,TRBV10-3
CASSSAGGSYNEQFF,TGTGCCAGCAGTTCAGCGGGAGGGTCCTACAATGAGCAGTTCTTC,NA,TRBD2,TRBJ2-1,TRBV27
CASSRLMRARSNYGYTF,TGTGCCAGCAGCCGCCTAATGCGGGCCCGCTCTAACTATGGCTACACCTTC,NA,NA,TRBJ1-2,TRBV14
CASSQDGGLAGVTDTQYF,TGTGCCAGCAGCCAAGATGGCGGACTAGCGGGAGTAACAGATACGCAGTATTTT,NA,TRBD2,TRBJ2-3,TRBV14
CASSSFFDKAGANVLTF,TGTGCCAGCAGCTCTTTTTTTGACAAGGCTGGGGCCAACGTCCTGACTTTC,NA,NA,TRBJ2-6,TRBV5-4
CASRTRGSGEKLFF,TGTGCCAGTAGGACCCGAGGGAGCGGTGAAAAACTGTTTTTT,NA,NA,TRBJ1-4,TRBV19
CAWSPQGIPRTQYF,TGTGCCTGGAGTCCACAGGGGATTCCGCGTACGCAGTATTTT,NA,TRBD1,TRBJ2-3,TRBV30
CASTLEGLPRGNEQFF,TGTGCCAGCACTTTGGAGGGGCTCCCCAGGGGGAATGAGCAGTTCTTC,NA,NA,TRBJ2-1,TRBV5-5
CASTKGDSYGYTF,TGTGCCAGCACCAAAGGGGATTCCTATGGCTACACCTTC,NA,NA,TRBJ1-2,TRBV5-6
CASSRLTSGINEQYF,TGCGCCAGCAGCCGACTAACTAGCGGGATTAACGAGCAGTACTTC,NA,TRBD2,TRBJ2-7,TRBV4-1
CASSLMGLTEAFF,TGTGCCAGCAGTTTGATGGGACTAACTGAAGCTTTCTTT,NA,NA,TRBJ1-1,TRBV28
CASSFGQDQETQYF,TGTGCCAGCAGCTTTGGACAGGACCAAGAGACCCAGTACTTC,NA,TRBD1,TRBJ2-5,TRBV7-2
CASSLGGYQETQYF,TGCGCCAGCAGCTTAGGCGGTTACCAAGAGACCCAGTACTTC,NA,NA,TRBJ2-5,TRBV5-1
CASSAQYNQPQHF,TGTGCCAGCAGTGCACAATACAATCAGCCCCAGCATTTT,NA,NA,TRBJ1-5,TRBV6-1
CASSGTTTPSYNEQFF,TGTGCCAGCAGCGGTACTACAACCCCCTCCTACAATGAGCAGTTCTTC,NA,NA,TRBJ2-1,TRBV7-9
CASSPPNIRQNTDTQYF,TGTGCCAGCTCACCACCGAACATACGACAGAACACAGATACGCAGTATTTT,NA,NA,TRBJ2-3,TRBV18
CASKTGNPNYGYTF,TGTGCCAGTAAGACAGGGAACCCTAACTATGGCTACACCTTC,NA,TRBD1,TRBJ1-2,TRBV19
CASSLDTNEGSPLHF,TGTGCCAGCAGCTTGGACACGAACGAGGGTTCACCCCTCCACTTT,NA,NA,TRBJ1-6,TRBV5-4
CASSQDLLAVYNEQFF,TGCGCCAGCAGCCAAGATCTCCTAGCGGTATACAATGAGCAGTTCTTC,NA,TRBD2,TRBJ2-1,TRBV4-3
CSVGGGAEQPQHF,TGCAGCGTGGGAGGGGGGGCTGAGCAGCCCCAGCATTTT,few,NA,TRBJ1-5,TRBV29-1
CASSTQGLSNTDVTQYF,TGTGCCAGCAGCACACAAGGACTTAGCAACACAGATGTTACGCAGTATTTT,NA,NA,TRBJ2-3,TRBV7-9
CASSPAGPNYGYTF,TGTGCCAGCAGCCCGGCGGGTCCTAACTATGGCTACACCTTC,NA,NA,TRBJ1-2,TRBV7-9
CASSLGGGLGETQYF,TGTGCTAGCAGCTTAGGGGGGGGGCTCGGAGAGACCCAGTACTTC,NA,NA,TRBJ2-5,TRBV7-7
CASSDGGANEQFF,TGTGCCAGCAGTGACGGGGGGGCGAATGAGCAGTTCTTC,NA,NA,TRBJ2-1,TRBV6-4
CACIDGGNNSPLHF,TGTGCCTGTATCGACGGGGGGAACAATTCACCCCTCCACTTT,NA,NA,TRBJ1-6,TRBV30
CASRPGGGQGRTEAFF,TGTGCCAGCAGGCCGGGAGGGGGGCAAGGGCGCACTGAAGCTTTCTTT,NA,NA,TRBJ1-1,TRBV9
CASSFGLAGRGEQFF,TGTGCCAGCAGCTTCGGGCTAGCGGGACGAGGTGAGCAGTTCTTC,NA,TRBD2,TRBJ2-1,TRBV11-3
CASSKNRAPYGYTF,TGTGCCAGCAGTAAAAACAGGGCCCCCTATGGCTACACCTTC,NA,NA,TRBJ1-2,TRBV6-1
CASSEGQGGVDEQYF,TGTGCCAGCAGTGAAGGGCAGGGCGGTGTCGACGAGCAGTACTTC,NA,NA,TRBJ2-7,TRBV2
CASIVLAGVDSISFNEQFF,TGTGCCAGCATAGTCCTAGCGGGAGTGGACTCCATATCGTTCAATGAGCAGTTCTTC,NA,TRBD2,TRBJ2-1,TRBV6-4
CASRRLGPQHSSYEQYF,TGCGCCAGCAGACGACTAGGACCTCAACACAGCTCCTACGAGCAGTACTTC,NA,NA,TRBJ2-7,TRBV4-1
CAISEVVKNYEQYF,TGTGCCATCAGTGAAGTAGTAAAGAACTACGAGCAGTACTTC,NA,NA,TRBJ2-7,TRBV10-3
CASSREAGELFF,TGTGCCAGCAGCAGAGAGGCCGGGGAGCTGTTTTTT,NA,NA,TRBJ2-2,TRBV4-2
CAWSVGRTDTQYF,TGTGCCTGGAGTGTAGGGAGGACAGATACGCAGTATTTT,NA,NA,TRBJ2-3,TRBV30
CSSSLQNTEAFF,TGTTCCAGCAGCTTACAGAACACTGAAGCTTTCTTT,NA,NA,TRBJ1-1,TRBV7-9
CATSRDAGSSFTDTQYF,TGTGCCACCAGCAGAGATGCAGGGTCAAGCTTCACAGATACGCAGTATTTT,NA,NA,TRBJ2-3,TRBV15